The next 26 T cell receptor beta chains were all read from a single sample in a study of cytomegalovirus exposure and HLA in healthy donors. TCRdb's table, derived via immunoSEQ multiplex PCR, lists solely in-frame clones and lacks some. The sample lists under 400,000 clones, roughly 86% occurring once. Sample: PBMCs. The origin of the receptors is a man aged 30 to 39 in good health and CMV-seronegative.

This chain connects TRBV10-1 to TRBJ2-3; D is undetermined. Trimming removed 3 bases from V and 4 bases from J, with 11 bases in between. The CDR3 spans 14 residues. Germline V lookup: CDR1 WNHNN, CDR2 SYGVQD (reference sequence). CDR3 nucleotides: TGCGCCAGCAGTGACTTTGGGCTGGCAGATACGCAGTATTTT. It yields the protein CASSDFGLADTQYF.

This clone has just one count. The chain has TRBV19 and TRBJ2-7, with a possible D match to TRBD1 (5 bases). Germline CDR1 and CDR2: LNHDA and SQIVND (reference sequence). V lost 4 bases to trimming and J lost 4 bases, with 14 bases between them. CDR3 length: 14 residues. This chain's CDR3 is CASSTDLTVYEQYF. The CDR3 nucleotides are TGTGCCAGTAGTACAGACCTGACAGTATACGAGCAGTACTTC.

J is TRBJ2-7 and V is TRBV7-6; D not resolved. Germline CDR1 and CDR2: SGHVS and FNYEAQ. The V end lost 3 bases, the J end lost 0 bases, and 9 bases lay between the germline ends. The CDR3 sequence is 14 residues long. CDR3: CASSFERSSYEQYF. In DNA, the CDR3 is TGTGCCAGCAGCTTCGAAAGGAGCTCCTACGAGCAGTACTTC.

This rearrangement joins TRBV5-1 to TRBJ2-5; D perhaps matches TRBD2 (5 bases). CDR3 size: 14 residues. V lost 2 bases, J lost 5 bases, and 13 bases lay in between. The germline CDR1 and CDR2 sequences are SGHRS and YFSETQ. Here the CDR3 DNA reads TGCGCCAGCAGCTTCAATACGGGGTTGGAGACCCAGTACTTC. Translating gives CASSFNTGLETQYF.

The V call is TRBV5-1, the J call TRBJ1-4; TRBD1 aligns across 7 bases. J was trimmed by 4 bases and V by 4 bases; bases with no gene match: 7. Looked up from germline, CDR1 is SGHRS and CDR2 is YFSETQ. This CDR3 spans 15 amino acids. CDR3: CASSRLGTDNEKLFF. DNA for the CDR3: TGCGCCAGCAGCCGACTAGGGACAGATAATGAAAAACTGTTTTTT.

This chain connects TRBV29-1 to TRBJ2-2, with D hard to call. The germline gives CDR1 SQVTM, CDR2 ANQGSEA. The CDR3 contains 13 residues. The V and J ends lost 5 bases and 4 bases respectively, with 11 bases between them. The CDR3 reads CSVTGRSTGELFF. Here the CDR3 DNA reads TGCAGCGTTACTGGAAGGAGCACCGGGGAGCTGTTTTTT.

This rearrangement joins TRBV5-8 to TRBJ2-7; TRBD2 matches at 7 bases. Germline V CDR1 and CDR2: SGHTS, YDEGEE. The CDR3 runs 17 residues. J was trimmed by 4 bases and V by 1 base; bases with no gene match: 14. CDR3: CASSLMGIGGVTYEQYF. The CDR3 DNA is TGTGCCAGCAGCTTGATGGGGATTGGGGGGGTTACATACGAGCAGTACTTC.

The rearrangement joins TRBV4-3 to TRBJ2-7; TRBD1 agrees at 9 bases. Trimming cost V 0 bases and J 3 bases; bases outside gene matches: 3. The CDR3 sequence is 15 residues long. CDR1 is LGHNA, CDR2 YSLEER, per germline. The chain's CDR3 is CASSQDWGQGYEQYF. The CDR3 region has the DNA TGCGCCAGCAGCCAAGATTGGGGACAGGGCTACGAGCAGTACTTC.

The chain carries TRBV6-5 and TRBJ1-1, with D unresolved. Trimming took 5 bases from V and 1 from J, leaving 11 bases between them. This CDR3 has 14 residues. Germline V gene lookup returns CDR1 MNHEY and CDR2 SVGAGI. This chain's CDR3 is CASSSAGSNTEAFF. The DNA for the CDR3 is TGTGCCAGCAGTAGCGCCGGGTCGAACACTGAAGCTTTCTTT.

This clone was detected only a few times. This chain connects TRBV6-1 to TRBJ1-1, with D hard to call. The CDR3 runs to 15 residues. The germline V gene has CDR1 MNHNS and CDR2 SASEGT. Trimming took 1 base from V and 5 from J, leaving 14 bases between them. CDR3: CASSEGIGRRTEAFF. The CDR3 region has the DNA TGTGCCAGCAGTGAAGGTATAGGGAGACGTACTGAAGCTTTCTTT.

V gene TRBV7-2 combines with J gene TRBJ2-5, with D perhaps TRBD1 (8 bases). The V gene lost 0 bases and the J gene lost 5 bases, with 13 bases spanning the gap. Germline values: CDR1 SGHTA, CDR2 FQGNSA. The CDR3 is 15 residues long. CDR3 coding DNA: TGTGCCAGCAGCTTAGCACAGGGGGGGAGGGAGACCCAGTACTTC. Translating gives CASSLAQGGRETQYF. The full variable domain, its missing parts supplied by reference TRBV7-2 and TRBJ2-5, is GAGVSQSPSNKVTEKGKDVELRCDPISGHTALYWYRQSLGQGLEFLIYFQGNSAPDKSGLPSDRFSAERTGGSVSTLTIQRTQQEDSAVYLCASSLAQGGRETQYFGPGTRLLVL.

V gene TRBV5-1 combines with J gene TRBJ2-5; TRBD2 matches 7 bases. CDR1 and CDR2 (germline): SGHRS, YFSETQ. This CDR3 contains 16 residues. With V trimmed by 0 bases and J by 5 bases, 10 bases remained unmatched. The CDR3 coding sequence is TGCGCCAGCAGCTTGGGACTAGCTATACTGGCGGAGACCCAGTACTTC. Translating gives CASSLGLAILAETQYF.

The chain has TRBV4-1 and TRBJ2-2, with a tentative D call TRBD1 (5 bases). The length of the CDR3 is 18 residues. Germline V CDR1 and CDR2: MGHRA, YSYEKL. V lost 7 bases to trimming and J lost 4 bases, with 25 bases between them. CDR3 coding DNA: TGCGCCAGCACCCGGTACACGACAGCCCAGACCGGCACCGGGGAGCTGTTTTTT. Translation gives CASTRYTTAQTGTGELFF.

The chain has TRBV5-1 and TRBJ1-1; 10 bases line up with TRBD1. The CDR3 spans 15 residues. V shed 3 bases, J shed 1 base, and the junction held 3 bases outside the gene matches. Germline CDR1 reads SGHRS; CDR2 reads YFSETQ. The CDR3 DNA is TGCGCCAGCAGCTCGAGACAGGGGGCGAACACTGAAGCTTTCTTT. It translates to CASSSRQGANTEAFF.

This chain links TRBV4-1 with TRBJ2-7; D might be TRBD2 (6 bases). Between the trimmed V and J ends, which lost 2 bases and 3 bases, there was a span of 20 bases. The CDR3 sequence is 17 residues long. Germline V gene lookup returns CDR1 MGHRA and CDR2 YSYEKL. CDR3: CASSQPAPRGTVYEQYF. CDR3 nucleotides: TGCGCCAGCAGCCAACCGGCCCCGCGGGGAACAGTCTACGAGCAGTACTTC.

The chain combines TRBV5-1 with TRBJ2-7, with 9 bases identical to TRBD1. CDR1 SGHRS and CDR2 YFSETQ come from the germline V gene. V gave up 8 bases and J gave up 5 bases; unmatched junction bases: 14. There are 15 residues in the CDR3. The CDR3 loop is CASGIGQGFYDEQYF. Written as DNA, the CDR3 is TGCGCCAGTGGCATCGGACAGGGGTTTTATGACGAGCAGTACTTC.

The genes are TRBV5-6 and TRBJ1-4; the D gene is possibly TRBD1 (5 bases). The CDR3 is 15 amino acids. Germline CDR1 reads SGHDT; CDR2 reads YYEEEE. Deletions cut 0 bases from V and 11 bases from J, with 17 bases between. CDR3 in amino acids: CASSLARQGMSKLFF. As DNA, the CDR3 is TGTGCCAGCAGCTTGGCCAGGCAGGGTATGAGTAAACTGTTTTTT.

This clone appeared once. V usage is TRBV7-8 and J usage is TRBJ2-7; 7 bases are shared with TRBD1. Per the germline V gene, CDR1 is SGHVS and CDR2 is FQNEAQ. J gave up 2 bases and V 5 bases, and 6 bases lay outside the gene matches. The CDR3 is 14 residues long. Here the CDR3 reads CASSLWTGPYEQYF. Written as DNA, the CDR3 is TGTGCCAGCAGCCTCTGGACAGGCCCCTACGAGCAGTACTTC.

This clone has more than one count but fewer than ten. The DNA of the CDR3 is TGTGCCAGCAGCTTAGCATTTCAGCAGGGAGGTGGCAATTCACCCCTCCACTTT. It is translated as CASSLAFQQGGGNSPLHF. The chain uses TRBV7-9 and TRBJ1-6; D perhaps matches TRBD1 (5 bases). V lost 0 bases to trimming and J lost 7 bases, with 19 bases between them. The CDR3 runs to 18 residues. Germline CDR1 and CDR2: SEHNR and FQNEAQ (reference sequence).

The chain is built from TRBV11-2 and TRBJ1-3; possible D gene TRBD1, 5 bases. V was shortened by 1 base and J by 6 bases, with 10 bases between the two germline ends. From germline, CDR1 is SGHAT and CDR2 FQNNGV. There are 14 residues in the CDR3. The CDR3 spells CASSLVPGENTIYF. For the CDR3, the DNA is TGTGCCAGCAGCTTAGTTCCGGGGGAAAACACCATATATTTT.

Here the CDR3 reads CASSPTVRQGIRTYEQYF. The CDR3 nucleotides are TGTGCCAGCAGCCCGACGGTTCGACAGGGGATTCGGACCTACGAGCAGTACTTC. The rearrangement uses TRBV14 and TRBJ2-7; 8 bases agree with TRBD1. This CDR3 is built from 18 residues. V lost 4 bases, J lost 2 bases, and 16 bases stayed unmatched. CDR1 and CDR2 (germline): SGHDN, FVKESK.

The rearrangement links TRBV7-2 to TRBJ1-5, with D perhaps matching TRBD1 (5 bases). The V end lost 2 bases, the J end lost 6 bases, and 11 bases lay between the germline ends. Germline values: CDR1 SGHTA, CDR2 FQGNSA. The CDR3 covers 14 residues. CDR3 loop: CASSLLGGSQPQHF. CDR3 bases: TGTGCCAGCAGCTTACTGGGGGGTTCTCAGCCCCAGCATTTT.

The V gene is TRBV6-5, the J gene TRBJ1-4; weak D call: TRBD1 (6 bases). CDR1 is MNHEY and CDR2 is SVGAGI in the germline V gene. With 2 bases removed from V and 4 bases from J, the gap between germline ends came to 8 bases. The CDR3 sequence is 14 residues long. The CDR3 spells CASSYGQFNEKLFF. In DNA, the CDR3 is TGTGCCAGCAGTTACGGACAGTTTAATGAAAAACTGTTTTTT.

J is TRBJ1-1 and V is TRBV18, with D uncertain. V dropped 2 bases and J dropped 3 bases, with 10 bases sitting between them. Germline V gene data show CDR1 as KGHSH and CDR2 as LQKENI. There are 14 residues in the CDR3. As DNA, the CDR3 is TGTGCCAGCTCACCAGTCCAGGTCGACACTGAAGCTTTCTTT. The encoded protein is CASSPVQVDTEAFF.

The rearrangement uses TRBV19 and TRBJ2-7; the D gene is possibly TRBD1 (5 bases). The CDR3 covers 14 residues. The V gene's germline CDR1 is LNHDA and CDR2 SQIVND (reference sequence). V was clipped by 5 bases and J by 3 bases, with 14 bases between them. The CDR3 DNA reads TGTGCCAGTAGTCAAGGGGCGCCTCGCTACGAGCAGTACTTC. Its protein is CASSQGAPRYEQYF.

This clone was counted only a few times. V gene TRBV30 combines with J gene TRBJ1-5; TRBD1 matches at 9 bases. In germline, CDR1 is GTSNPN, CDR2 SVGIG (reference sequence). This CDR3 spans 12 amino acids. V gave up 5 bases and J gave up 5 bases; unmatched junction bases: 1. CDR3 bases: TGTGCCTGGGGGGACAGGGATCAGCCCCAGCATTTT. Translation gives CAWGDRDQPQHF.